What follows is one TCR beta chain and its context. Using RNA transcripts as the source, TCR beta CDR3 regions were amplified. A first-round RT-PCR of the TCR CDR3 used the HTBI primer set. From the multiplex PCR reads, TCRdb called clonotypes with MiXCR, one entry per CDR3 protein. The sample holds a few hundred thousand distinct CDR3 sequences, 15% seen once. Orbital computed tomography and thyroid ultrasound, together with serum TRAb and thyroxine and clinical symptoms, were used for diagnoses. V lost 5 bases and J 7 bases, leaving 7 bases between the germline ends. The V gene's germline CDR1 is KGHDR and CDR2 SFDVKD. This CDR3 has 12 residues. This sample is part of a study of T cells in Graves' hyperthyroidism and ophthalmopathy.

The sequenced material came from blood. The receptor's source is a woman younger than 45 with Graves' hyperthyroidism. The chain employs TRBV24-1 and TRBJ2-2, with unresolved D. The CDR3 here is CATSGEDGELFF. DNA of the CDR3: TGTGCCACCAGTGGTGAGGACGGGGAGCTGTTTTTT.